The rows below give T cell receptor beta chains drawn from one sample of a study of OX40 agonist ivuxolimab in advanced cancers. The table came from immunoSEQ multiplex PCR; TCRdb's copy has only in-frame clones and leaves some out. The sample has under 75,000 clones, around 93% seen once. The sample in question was CD4+ or CD8+ T cells sorted from blood, obtained in a trial of the OX40 agonist ivuxolimab. The receptors derive from an adult with an advanced solid tumor such as melanoma, head and neck, liver or kidney cancer. The CDR3 runs from the conserved cysteine through the conserved F or W. D genes are given only for firm matches. The listing skips clone size in some rows; elsewhere it reads once, few, many or a size class.

>15|-|TRBV4-1|TRBJ2-7|-
TGCGCCAGCAGCCAAGAGCGGGCAGGGGCGGGCGAGCAGTACTTC
CASSQERAGAGEQYF
>16|-|TRBV6-1|TRBJ1-2|TRBD1
TGTGCCAGCAGTGAGTTAACAGGGGGCGGTAACTATGGCTACACCTTC
CASSELTGGGNYGYTF
>12|-|TRBV7-9|TRBJ2-6|-
TGTGCCAGCAGGGGCGGGGCCAACGTCCTGACTTTC
CASRGGANVLTF
>14|-|TRBV11-1|TRBJ2-3|-
TGTGCCAGCAGCCCCCCCGACAGGACAGATACGCAGTATTTT
CASSPPDRTDTQYF
>14|-|TRBV21-1|TRBJ2-5|-
TGTGCCAGCAGCTCCCGACAGGGGGAAGAGACCCAGTACTTC
CASSSRQGEETQYF
>15|-|TRBV4-3|TRBJ1-2|-
TGCGCCAGCAGCCAAGAAATCGCATCCCTGACGGGCTACACCTTC
CASSQEIASLTGYTF
>16|-|TRBV4-3|TRBJ1-2|-
TGCGCCAGCAGCCCACAAGACAATGGGGGGGCTGGGGGCTACACCTTC
CASSPQDNGGAGGYTF
>12|-|TRBV7-9|TRBJ2-2|-
TGTGCCAGCAGCTTTAGGTCCGGGGAGCTGTTTTTT
CASSFRSGELFF
>12|once|TRBV7-9|TRBJ2-5|-
TGTGCCAGCAGCTTAGTAGGAGAGACCCAGTACTTC
CASSLVGETQYF
>14|-|TRBV5-8|TRBJ1-1|-
TGTGCCAGCAGCTTACAGGGCTGGAACACTGAAGCTTTCTTT
CASSLQGWNTEAFF
>16|-|TRBV4-3|TRBJ2-1|-
TGCGCCAGCAGATCGTCTGCGGAGAGGGGATACAATGAGCAGTTCTTC
CASRSSAERGYNEQFF
>15|-|TRBV4-3|TRBJ2-5|TRBD2
TGCGCCAGCAGCCAAGATCGGGAGGAACAAGAGACCCAGTACTTC
CASSQDREEQETQYF
>13|-|TRBV27|TRBJ2-5|-
TGTGCCAGCAGTTTATTAGGGGAGGAGACCCAGTACTTC
CASSLLGEETQYF
>17|-|TRBV4-3|TRBJ1-4|-
TGCGCCAGCAGCCAAGTTTGGGACACAGCAACTAATGAAAAACTGTTTTTT
CASSQVWDTATNEKLFF
>12|once|TRBV14|TRBJ2-2|-
TGTGCCAGCTCTGGAATTCGCGGGGAGCTGTTTTTT
CASSGIRGELFF
>12|-|TRBV5-1|TRBJ2-7|TRBD1
TGCGCCAGCAGGACAGGGGGCCACGAGCAGTACTTC
CASRTGGHEQYF
>13|-|TRBV4-1|TRBJ2-7|-
TGCGCCAGCAGCGAGACTACCGGCTACGAGCAGTACTTC
CASSETTGYEQYF
>14|-|TRBV19|TRBJ2-3|-
TGTGCCAGTAGTCTTGGGCAGGGACCAGATACGCAGTATTTT
CASSLGQGPDTQYF
>17|-|TRBV28|TRBJ1-5|-
TGTGCCAGCAGTTTATCCCCGGGCCAACCGAGCAATCAGCCCCAGCATTTT
CASSLSPGQPSNQPQHF
>11|-|TRBV6-5|TRBJ2-5|-
TGTGCCAGCAGCCCCGGGGAGACCCAGTACTTC
CASSPGETQYF
>16|-|TRBV27|TRBJ2-7|-
TGTGCCAGCAGCTACACTGGGGGATCTACGAGTCGTGGGCAGTACTTC
CASSYTGGSTSRGQYF
>15|-|TRBV4-3|TRBJ2-1|-
TGCGCCAGCAGCCAAGAGGGTGATTTCGACGTTGAGCAGTTCTTC
CASSQEGDFDVEQFF
>15|-|TRBV7-3|TRBJ2-3|TRBD2
TGTGCCAGCAGCCGGTCGGGGGGAGGCACAGATACGCAGTATTTT
CASSRSGGGTDTQYF
>13|-|TRBV6-5|TRBJ1-2|-
TGTGCCAGCAGTTACTCTCTCCCCGATGGCTACACCTTC
CASSYSLPDGYTF
>13|-|TRBV7-8|TRBJ2-1|-
TGTGCCAGCAGCTCCAGCTCCTACAATGAGCAGTTCTTC
CASSSSSYNEQFF
>13|-|TRBV27|TRBJ1-6|-
TGTGCCACCCGGAATGCCCCATTGACACCCCTCCACTTT
CATRNAPLTPLHF
>15|-|TRBV14|TRBJ2-7|-
TGTGCCAGCAGCCAAGATTGGACATTCTCCTACGAGCAGTACTTC
CASSQDWTFSYEQYF
>14|-|TRBV5-6|TRBJ1-5|-
TGTGCCAGCAGCTTGGCCAGCTCCACTCAGCCCCAGCATTTT
CASSLASSTQPQHF
>16|-|TRBV19|TRBJ2-5|-
TGTGCCAGTAGTAACCGACTAGGTTTTGGGGAAGAGACCCAGTACTTC
CASSNRLGFGEETQYF
>13|-|TRBV18|TRBJ1-6|TRBD1
TGTGCCAGCTCAGAGACAGGGTCGGAAACCCTCCACTTT
CASSETGSETLHF
>12|-|TRBV28|TRBJ1-1|-
TGTGCCACCCAAAAGGGTGGCACTGAAGCTTTCTTT
CATQKGGTEAFF
>14|-|TRBV4-2|TRBJ2-7|-
TGTGCCAGCAGCCAAACCCCAGGCACCTACGAGCAGTACTTC
CASSQTPGTYEQYF
>16|-|TRBV7-9|TRBJ2-7|TRBD2
TGTGCCAGCAGCCCCTTAGGGACTAGCGTCACCTACGAGCAGTACTTC
CASSPLGTSVTYEQYF
>15|-|TRBV28|TRBJ2-1|-
TGTGCCAGCAGCCGCACAGGGTTAGTTAGCAATGAGCAGTTCTTC
CASSRTGLVSNEQFF
>15|-|TRBV7-9|TRBJ2-7|TRBD1
TGTGCCAGCAGCTTGCAGGGACAGGGTTTTGACGAGCAGTACTTC
CASSLQGQGFDEQYF
>12|-|TRBV13|TRBJ2-1|-
TGTGCCAGCAGCTTTATAGCCAATGAGCAGTTCTTC
CASSFIANEQFF
>15|once|TRBV4-3|TRBJ1-4|-
TGCGCCAGCAGCCAAGGGGGGGCTCAAGGAGAAAAACTGTTTTTT
CASSQGGAQGEKLFF